Listed here are 25 T cell receptor beta chains from one sample, sequenced in a study of PD-1 blockade in classical Hodgkin lymphoma (dated by TCRdb to the early 2020s). The sample's time point label, decoded: newly diagnosed, previously untreated cHL patient sample. A Miltenyi CD4+ T cell isolation kit was used for magnetic negative selection to purify CD4+ T cells from thawed PBMCs. The receptor library was made with the immunoSEQ multiplex PCR assay. As stored in TCRdb, this immuneACCESS dataset retains in-frame rearrangements with V and J assigned. A fraction of the clones does not appear; measured against another copy, unresolved V genes explain less than half of the discrepancy, and the remainder lacks a known reason. In all, the sample holds 30,000 to 40,000 clones, and around 89% of those were seen once. The ten largest clones represent 0.22% of the sample. The specimen was CD4+ T cells from blood. All receptors derive from a human donor with classical Hodgkin lymphoma.

The V and J genes are TRBV15 and TRBJ2-7; TRBD2 matches 11 bases. The CDR3 contains 17 residues. Trimming removed 0 bases from V and 3 bases from J; junction bases left unmatched: 7. Germline V gene data show CDR1 as LNHNV and CDR2 as YYDKDF (reference sequence). The CDR3: CATSRDVTSGTNYEQYF. The CDR3 DNA sequence: TGTGCCACCAGCAGAGATGTGACTAGCGGGACTAACTACGAGCAGTACTTC. The full variable domain, in which reference TRBV15 and TRBJ2-7 provide the parts outside the CDR3, is DAMVIQNPRYQVTQFGKPVTLSCSQTLNHNVMYWYQQKSSQAPKLLFHYYDKDFNNEADTPDNFQSRRPNTSFCFLDIRSPGLGDTAMYLCATSRDVTSGTNYEQYFGPGTRLTVT.

The chain has TRBV27 and TRBJ1-1; D gene unclear. Germline V CDR1 and CDR2: MNHEY, SMNVEV (reference sequence). This CDR3 has 15 residues. Trimming removed 0 bases from V and 1 base from J, with 9 bases in between. CDR3 amino acids: CASSLSLGPNTEAFF. The CDR3 nucleotides read TGTGCCAGCAGTTTATCTCTTGGGCCGAACACTGAAGCTTTCTTT.

As DNA, the CDR3 is TGTGCCAGCGGTGGGGGATACGAGCAGTACTTC. It translates to CASGGGYEQYF. The V call is TRBV2, the J call TRBJ2-7, with D possibly being TRBD1 or TRBD2 (5 bases each). Trimming stripped 8 bases from V and 4 bases from J, with 9 bases between. This CDR3 region has 11 residues. Germline CDR1 SNHLY, CDR2 FYNNEI.

The V call is TRBV25-1, the J call TRBJ2-5; a possible D gene is TRBD2 (6 bases). The end of the DNA aligns better with TRBJ2-7, so the J call may be wrong. This CDR3 region has 14 residues. Germline loops: CDR1 MGHDK, CDR2 SYGVNS. In DNA, the CDR3 is TGTGCCAGCAGTGAAGTTGGAGGGTCCTACGAGCAGTACTTC. Protein: CASSEVGGSYEQYF.

The chain combines TRBV9 with TRBJ2-2; D is ambiguous. Germline V lookup: CDR1 SGDLS, CDR2 YYNGEE. The CDR3 is 15 residues long. The V end was cut by 4 bases, the J end by 3 bases, with 13 bases between. The CDR3 sequence is CASSPIHLDTGELFF. CDR3 sequence (DNA): TGTGCCAGCAGCCCTATCCATTTGGACACCGGGGAGCTGTTTTTT.

The chain couples TRBV28 to TRBJ2-7; D unclear. Germline V gene data show CDR1 as MDHEN and CDR2 as SYDVKM. V lost 4 bases and J 9 bases, leaving 13 bases between the germline ends. The CDR3 covers 12 residues. As DNA, the CDR3 is TGTGCCAGCAGTTCCCCCCCGTCTGGGCAGTACTTC. Translation: CASSSPPSGQYF.

The genes are TRBV6-5 and TRBJ2-7, with D possibly TRBD1 on 5 matching bases. CDR1 and CDR2 (germline): MNHEY, SVGAGI. Deletions cut 2 bases from V and 0 bases from J, with 14 bases between. The CDR3 is 16 amino acids. The CDR3 nucleotides read TGTGCCAGCAGTTACGGTAGGACACCGAGCTCCTACGAGCAGTACTTC. Translating it yields CASSYGRTPSSYEQYF.

The chain carries TRBV11-3 and TRBJ2-1; TRBD2 matches at 7 bases. The CDR3 sequence is 15 residues long. Germline assignment: CDR1 SGHNT and CDR2 YENEEA. The V gene end was trimmed by 0 bases and the J gene end by 8 bases; junction bases not matched to a gene: 7. CDR3 region: CASSLDGSGGYEQFF. In DNA form, the CDR3 reads TGTGCCAGCAGCTTAGATGGGTCGGGGGGTTATGAGCAGTTCTTC.

This clone has just one count. The chain couples TRBV5-1 to TRBJ2-3; D is uncertain. The V gene lost 4 bases and the J gene lost 4 bases, with 4 bases spanning the gap. Germline values: CDR1 SGHRS, CDR2 YFSETQ. The CDR3 consists of 11 residues. The CDR3 DNA reads TGCGCCAGCAGCGAGGCAGATACGCAGTATTTT. Translating it yields CASSEADTQYF.

The V and J genes are TRBV29-1 and TRBJ1-1; D not resolved. This CDR3 comprises 11 residues. CDR1 and CDR2 (germline): SQVTM, ANQGSEA. Trimming took 4 bases from V and 3 from J, leaving 6 bases between them. The DNA of the CDR3 is TGCAGCGTTGGGGAAGACACTGAAGCTTTCTTT. Translation gives CSVGEDTEAFF.

CDR3 coding DNA: TGTGCCAGCAGCGTAGGAGGGTACACCTACGAGCAGTACTTC. Translating it yields CASSVGGYTYEQYF. The rearrangement joins TRBV9 to TRBJ2-7; possibly TRBD2 for D (5 bases). The CDR3 is 14 residues long. V lost 0 bases and J 2 bases, leaving 9 bases between the germline ends. Germline V CDR1 and CDR2: SGDLS, YYNGEE.

The chain employs TRBV15 and TRBJ2-3; the match to TRBD1 covers 8 bases. The V segment lost 5 bases and the J segment 2 bases; nucleotides outside the gene matches: 6. The CDR3 totals 15 residues. Germline V gene sequence: CDR1 LNHNV, CDR2 YYDKDF (reference sequence). In DNA, the CDR3 is TGTGCCACCAGCGAGCGGACAGGGAACACAGATACGCAGTATTTT. Protein: CATSERTGNTDTQYF.

The rearrangement links TRBV7-1 to TRBJ1-3; possible D gene TRBD1, 5 bases. TRBV7-1 is annotated as an ORF whose role is uncertain. The ends were cut back, 4 bases at V and 2 bases at J, with 21 bases in the middle. CDR3 length: 18 residues. CDR3: CASSLLRPIGGTGNTIYF. The CDR3 DNA reads TGTGCCAGCAGCTTACTTCGACCGATTGGGGGAACTGGAAACACCATATATTTT.

The chain is built from TRBV21-1 and TRBJ1-1. TRBV21-1 is designated a pseudogene. This CDR3 spans 9 amino acids. In DNA, the CDR3 is TGTGCCAGCAGCAAGTCGGGCCCGTTT. Translating gives CASSKSGPF.

The CDR3: CASSLGQQDTQYF. The CDR3, as DNA: TGCGCCAGCAGCTTGGGTCAACAGGATACGCAGTATTTT. The chain joins TRBV5-1 to TRBJ2-3; D is uncertain. Germline values: CDR1 SGHRS, CDR2 YFSETQ. The CDR3 contains 13 residues. V lost 0 bases and J lost 6, with 8 bases in between.

The chain employs TRBV6-5 and TRBJ1-2; tentative D call: TRBD1 (5 bases). Germline V lookup: CDR1 MNHEY, CDR2 SVGAGI. Trimming took off 5 bases at V and 5 bases at J, with 12 bases between the two ends. The CDR3 loop spans 13 amino acids. CDR3 region: CASSPAGGYGYTF. The CDR3 DNA reads TGTGCCAGCAGTCCGGCCGGGGGGTATGGCTACACCTTC.

The chain links TRBV10-3 to TRBJ2-7; 9 nucleotides line up with TRBD1. Germline loops: CDR1 ENHRY, CDR2 SYGVKD. V trimming: 6 bases; J trimming: 0 bases; junction bases outside the gene matches: 3. This CDR3 is 14 amino acids long. CDR3 nucleotides: TGTGCCATCAGGACAGGGGGATCCTCCTACGAGCAGTACTTC. The encoded protein is CAIRTGGSSYEQYF.

The gene calls are TRBV6-1 and TRBJ1-1; maybe TRBD1 (5 bases). V shed 1 base and J shed 8 bases, with 11 bases lying between them. Germline loops: CDR1 MNHNS, CDR2 SASEGT. The CDR3 has 13 residues. CDR3 in DNA: TGTGCCAGCAGTGAAGTCGCCGGGACGGAAGCTTTCTTT. Translated, it gives CASSEVAGTEAFF.

This CDR3 is CASTEVPEKLFF. The DNA for the CDR3 is TGTGCCAGCACAGAGGTTCCCGAAAAACTGTTTTTT. The chain recombines TRBV2 with TRBJ1-4; D remains unclear. CDR1 is SNHLY and CDR2 is FYNNEI in the germline V gene. This CDR3 has 12 amino acids. Trimming took 7 bases from V and 8 from J, leaving 11 bases between them.

V is TRBV19 and J is TRBJ2-7, with a possible D match to TRBD2 (5 bases). CDR1 is LNHDA, CDR2 SQIVND, per germline (reference sequence). V was cut by 1 base and J by 6 bases, with 13 bases left in between. The CDR3 totals 14 residues. The CDR3 here is CASSIGTARGEQYF. The CDR3 DNA sequence: TGTGCCAGTAGTATAGGTACTGCCCGGGGCGAGCAGTACTTC.

The rearrangement links TRBV19 to TRBJ2-3, with D perhaps given as TRBD1 or TRBD2 (6 bases each). The CDR3 has 15 residues. The V end lost 8 bases, the J end lost 3 bases, and 18 bases lay between the germline ends. Per germline, CDR1 LNHDA and CDR2 SQIVND (reference sequence). CDR3 DNA sequence: TGTGCCAGTGGCATGGTGGGGGGCAGGACAGATACGCAGTATTTT. Translation: CASGMVGGRTDTQYF.

The chain employs TRBV30 and TRBJ1-1; D is perhaps TRBD1 (5 bases). Germline CDR1 and CDR2: GTSNPN and SVGIG (reference sequence). Trimming cost V 1 base and J 5 bases, with 11 bases left between them. CDR3 length: 13 amino acids. The CDR3 DNA follows: TGTGCCTGGAGTGGGGGGGGTCAAACTGAAGCTTTCTTT. Its protein is CAWSGGGQTEAFF.

The V gene is TRBV11-3, the J gene TRBJ2-7, with D tentatively TRBD2 (6 bases). V lost 5 bases to trimming and J lost 6 bases, with 11 bases between them. CDR1 is SGHNT and CDR2 is YENEEA in the germline V gene. The CDR3 extends over 12 amino acids. The CDR3 reads CASSRQGGEQYF. The CDR3 DNA follows: TGTGCCAGCAGCCGCCAGGGAGGCGAGCAGTACTTC.

V gene TRBV7-2 combines with J gene TRBJ1-2; no clear D gene. Germline V gene lookup returns CDR1 SGHTA and CDR2 FQGNSA. The V end was cut by 7 bases, the J end by 0 bases, with 15 bases between. CDR3 length: 15 amino acids. In nucleotides, the CDR3 is TGTGCCAGCACCCTGCAGGCCGGGGCTAACTATGGCTACACCTTC. Amino acids: CASTLQAGANYGYTF.

The chain links TRBV7-9 to TRBJ2-7; no clear D gene. CDR1 and CDR2 (germline): SEHNR, FQNEAQ (reference sequence). V was trimmed by 5 bases and J by 4 bases, leaving 12 bases between them. The CDR3 contains 13 residues. As DNA, the CDR3 is TGTGCCAGCAGCGTCAGTGGTGTTTACGAGCAGTACTTC. Protein sequence: CASSVSGVYEQYF.